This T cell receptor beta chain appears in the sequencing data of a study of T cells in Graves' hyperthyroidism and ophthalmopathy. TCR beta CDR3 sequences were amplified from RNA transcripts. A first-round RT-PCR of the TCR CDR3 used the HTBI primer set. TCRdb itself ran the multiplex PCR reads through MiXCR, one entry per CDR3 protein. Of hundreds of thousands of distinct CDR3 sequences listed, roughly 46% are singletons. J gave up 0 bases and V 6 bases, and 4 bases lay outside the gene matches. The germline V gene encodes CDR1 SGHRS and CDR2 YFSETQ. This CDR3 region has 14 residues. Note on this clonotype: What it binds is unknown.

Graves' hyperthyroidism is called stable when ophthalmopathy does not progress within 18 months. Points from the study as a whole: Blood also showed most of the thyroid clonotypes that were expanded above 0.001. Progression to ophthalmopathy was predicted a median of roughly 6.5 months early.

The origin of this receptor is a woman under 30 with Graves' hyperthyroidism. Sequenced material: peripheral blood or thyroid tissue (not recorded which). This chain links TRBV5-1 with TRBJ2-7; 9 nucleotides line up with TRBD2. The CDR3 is CASKLTSGSYEQYF. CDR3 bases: TGCGCCAGCAAATTGACTAGCGGCTCCTACGAGCAGTACTTC.